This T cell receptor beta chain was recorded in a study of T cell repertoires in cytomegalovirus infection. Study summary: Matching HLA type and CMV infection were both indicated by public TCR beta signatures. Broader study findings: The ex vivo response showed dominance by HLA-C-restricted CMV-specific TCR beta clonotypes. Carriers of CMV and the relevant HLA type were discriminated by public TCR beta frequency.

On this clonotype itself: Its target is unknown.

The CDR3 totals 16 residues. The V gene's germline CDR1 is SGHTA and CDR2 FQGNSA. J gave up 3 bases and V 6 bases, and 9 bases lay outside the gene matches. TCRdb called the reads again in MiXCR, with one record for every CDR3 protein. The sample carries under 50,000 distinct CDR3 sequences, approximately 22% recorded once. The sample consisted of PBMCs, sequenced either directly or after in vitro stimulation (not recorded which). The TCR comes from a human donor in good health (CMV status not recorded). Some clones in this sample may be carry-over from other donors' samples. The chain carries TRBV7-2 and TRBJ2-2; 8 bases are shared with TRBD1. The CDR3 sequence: CASSNQGAPYTGELFF. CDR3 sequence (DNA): TGTGCCAGCAGTAATCAGGGGGCGCCGTACACCGGGGAGCTGTTTTTT.